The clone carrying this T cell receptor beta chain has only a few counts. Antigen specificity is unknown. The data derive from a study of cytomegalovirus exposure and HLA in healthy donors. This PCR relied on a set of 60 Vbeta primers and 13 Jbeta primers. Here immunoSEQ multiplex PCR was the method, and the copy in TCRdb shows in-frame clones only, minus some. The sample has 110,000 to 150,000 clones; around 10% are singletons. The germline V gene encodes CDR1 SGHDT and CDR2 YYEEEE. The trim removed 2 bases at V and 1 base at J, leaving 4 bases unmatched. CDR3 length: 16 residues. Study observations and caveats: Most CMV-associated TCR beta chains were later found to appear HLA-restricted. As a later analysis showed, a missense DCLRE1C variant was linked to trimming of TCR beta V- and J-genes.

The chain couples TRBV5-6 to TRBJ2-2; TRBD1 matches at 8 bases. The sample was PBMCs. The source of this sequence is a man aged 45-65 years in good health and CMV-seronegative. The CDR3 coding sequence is TGTGCCAGCAGCTTTCTAGGGACAGGGAACACCGGGGAGCTGTTTTTT. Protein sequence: CASSFLGTGNTGELFF.